The subject of this entry is one T cell receptor beta chain. The antigen remains undetermined. The table came from immunoSEQ multiplex PCR; TCRdb's copy has only in-frame clones and leaves some out. The sample consists of approximately 69,000 clones, about 80% of them appearing once. This sample is drawn from a study of OX40 agonist ivuxolimab in advanced cancers. Study as a whole: Patients were dosed with the agonistic anti-OX40 (CD134) antibody ivuxolimab. Dose-escalation patients suffered from hepatocellular carcinoma, melanoma, renal cell or head and neck cancer. The dose-escalation cohort was approximately 85% male, with a mean age of 60 years, ranging about 20 to 85.

Study-level findings and limits: The mean number of expanded clones was higher in CD8+ T cells than in CD4+.

The ends lost 5 bases at V and 5 bases at J; junction bases unmatched: 8. Germline CDR1 ENHRY, CDR2 SYGVKD. The CDR3 has 15 residues. Specimen: CD4+ or CD8+ T cells sorted from blood, collected in a trial of the OX40 agonist ivuxolimab. The receptor's source is an adult with an advanced solid tumor such as melanoma, head and neck, liver or kidney cancer. The chain joins TRBV10-3 to TRBJ2-5; TRBD2 agrees at 10 bases. In DNA, the CDR3 is TGTGCCATCAGTACCTCGGCTAGCGGGAGTGAGACCCAGTACTTC. The encoded protein is CAISTSASGSETQYF.